This T cell receptor (beta chain) came from a study of CD8 T cells in ankylosing spondylitis. Study results and limitations: Clones linked to the disease showed a CD8+ phenotype. They occurred at relatively low frequencies in peripheral blood. Reactive arthritis synovial fluid and blood previously showed some of these motif variants.

The TCR beta libraries were generated through quantitative 5'-RACE incorporating molecular barcodes. TCRdb reanalysed the 5' RACE reads using MiXCR and keeps one entry per CDR3 protein. The sample holds some 240,000 distinct CDR3 sequences; approximately 9% are singletons and the top ten take about 6.8%. This clonotype was found many times. The target antigen is unknown. Germline values: CDR1 MGHDK, CDR2 SYGVNS. The CDR3 length is 11 residues. Trimming cost V 1 base and J 8 bases, with 5 bases left between them. The chain is built from TRBV25-1 and TRBJ1-2; D remains ambiguous. The TCR sequence derives from a male donor with ankylosing spondylitis or in good health (not recorded which). Sequences were obtained from blood, either unsorted or a sorted T cell fraction (not recorded which). Here the CDR3 DNA reads TGTGCCAGCAGTGAATGGAAAGGCTACACCTTC. This sequence encodes CASSEWKGYTF.